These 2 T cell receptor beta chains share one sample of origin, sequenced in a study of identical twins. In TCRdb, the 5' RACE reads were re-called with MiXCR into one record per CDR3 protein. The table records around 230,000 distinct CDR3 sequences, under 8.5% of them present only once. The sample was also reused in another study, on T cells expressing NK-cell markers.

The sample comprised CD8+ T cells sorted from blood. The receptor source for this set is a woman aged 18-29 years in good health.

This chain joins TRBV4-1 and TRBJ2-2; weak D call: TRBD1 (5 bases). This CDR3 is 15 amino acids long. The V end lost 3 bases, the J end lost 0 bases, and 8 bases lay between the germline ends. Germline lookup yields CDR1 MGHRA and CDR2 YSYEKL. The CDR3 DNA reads TGCGCCAGCAGCCAGGGGCAGGCGAACACCGGGGAGCTGTTTTTT. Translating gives CASSQGQANTGELFF.

The CDR3 protein is CASRMGQGAGEQYF. The CDR3 DNA reads as TGCGCCAGCAGGATGGGACAGGGGGCGGGTGAGCAGTACTTC. The genes are TRBV10-2 and TRBJ2-7; TRBD1 agrees at 12 bases. CDR3 length: 14 amino acids. Trimming removed 6 bases from V and 7 bases from J; junction bases left unmatched: 7. Germline V CDR1 and CDR2: WSHSY, SAAADI.